This T cell receptor (beta chain) appears in the sequencing data of a study of CD8 T cells in Susac syndrome. It was with random hexamers that about 0.45 to 1 ug RNA was reverse transcribed. Each CDR3 protein gets one entry after TCRdb re-called the immunoSEQ multiplex PCR reads with MiXCR. The data hold about 210,000 distinct CDR3 sequences, with nearly 97% observed a single time. Bulk CD8+ and CD4+ cells came from magnetic negative isolation; CD8+ TEMRA by FACS. This clonotype was seen only once. Germline CDR1 is MNHEY and CDR2 is SMNVEV (reference sequence). This CDR3 spans 16 amino acids. Trimming at V came to 5 bases and at J to 7 bases, leaving 14 bases not matched to a gene.

The sequenced sample was CD4+ T cells from PBMCs. The receptor was derived from a human donor with multiple sclerosis. The gene calls are TRBV27 and TRBJ2-1; 7 nucleotides align to TRBD2. The CDR3 spells CASSLPRREPGNEQFF. The CDR3 DNA sequence: TGTGCCAGCAGTCTCCCGCGGCGGGAGCCGGGGAATGAGCAGTTCTTC.